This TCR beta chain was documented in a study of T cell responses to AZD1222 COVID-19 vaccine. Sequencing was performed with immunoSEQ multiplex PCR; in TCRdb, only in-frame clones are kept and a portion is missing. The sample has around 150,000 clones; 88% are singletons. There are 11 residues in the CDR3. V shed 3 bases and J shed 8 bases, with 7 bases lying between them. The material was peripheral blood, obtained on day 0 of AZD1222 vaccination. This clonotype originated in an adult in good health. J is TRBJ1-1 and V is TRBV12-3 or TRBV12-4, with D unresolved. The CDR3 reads CASSLGLEAFF. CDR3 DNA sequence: TGTGCCAGCAGTTTGGGTCTAGAAGCTTTCTTT.